These 9 T cell receptor beta chains came from one sample sequenced in a study of beta chain features in type 1 diabetes. Antigens for these TCRs are unknown. The entirety of the isolated RNA underwent reverse transcription, so expressed TCRB transcripts were sequenced. Sequencing was performed with immunoSEQ multiplex PCR; in TCRdb, only in-frame clones are kept and a portion is missing. The sample contains 640,000 or so clones, about an eighth of which appear only once. Study-wide results and caveats: Patients with Type 1 diabetes showed moderately but significantly shorter TCRB CDR3s in all four CD4+ subsets.

Input material: naive CD4+ T cells from blood. All receptors come from a man aged 18-30 years with type 1 diabetes.

V usage is TRBV28 and J usage is TRBJ1-2; TRBD1 agrees at 9 bases. From germline, CDR1 is MDHEN and CDR2 SYDVKM. With V trimmed by 6 bases and J by 6 bases, 5 bases remained unmatched. The CDR3 is 13 amino acids. CDR3 sequence reads: CASRITGGHGYTF. In DNA form, the CDR3 reads TGTGCCAGCAGGATAACAGGGGGCCATGGCTACACCTTC.

In this sample, this clone turned up a few times. This chain joins TRBV5-6 and TRBJ1-1; D unresolved. The CDR3 contains 15 residues. Trimming removed 0 bases at V and 1 base at J, with 10 bases between. The V gene's germline CDR1 is SGHDT and CDR2 YYEEEE. The CDR3 DNA reads TGTGCCAGCAGCTTGGTGTTTGCAGGGAACACTGAAGCTTTCTTT. Protein product: CASSLVFAGNTEAFF.

There are a few counts of this clone. The chain recombines TRBV7-9 with TRBJ2-3; D unclear. Per germline, CDR1 SEHNR and CDR2 FQNEAQ (reference sequence). V lost 5 bases, J lost 3 bases, and 3 bases lay in between. The CDR3 contains 11 residues. The CDR3 region has the DNA TGTGCCAGCAGCCATACAGATACGCAGTATTTT. Amino acids: CASSHTDTQYF.

There are a few counts of this clone. The chain combines TRBV29-1 with TRBJ2-3; TRBD2 might be the D (6 bases). The CDR3 length is 13 residues. V was clipped by 7 bases and J by 1 base, with 12 bases between them. Germline V gives CDR1 SQVTM, CDR2 ANQGSEA. The CDR3 is CSGGGRGTDTQYF. The CDR3 DNA reads TGCAGCGGGGGAGGCAGGGGCACAGATACGCAGTATTTT.

V gene TRBV30 combines with J gene TRBJ1-2; D may be TRBD1 (5 bases). Deletions cut 2 bases from V and 8 bases from J, with 15 bases between. The CDR3 has 13 residues. CDR1 is GTSNPN and CDR2 is SVGIG in the germline V gene (reference sequence). CDR3 DNA sequence: TGTGCCTGGAGTACCAGGGTCGGCGGCGGCTACACCTTC. Protein sequence: CAWSTRVGGGYTF.

This clone has only a few counts. CDR3 amino acids: CASSVSLRNTEAFF. In DNA, the CDR3 is TGTGCCAGCAGTGTATCCCTTCGGAACACTGAAGCTTTCTTT. The chain couples TRBV2 to TRBJ1-1; D uncertain. The CDR3 is 14 amino acids. With 4 bases removed from V and 1 base from J, the gap between germline ends came to 10 bases. Germline V gives CDR1 SNHLY, CDR2 FYNNEI.

The gene calls are TRBV27 and TRBJ2-3; D gene ambiguous. Between the trimmed V and J ends, which lost 2 bases and 0 bases, there was a span of 6 bases. Germline V gene sequence: CDR1 MNHEY, CDR2 SMNVEV (reference sequence). This CDR3 contains 14 residues. The CDR3 coding sequence is TGTGCCAGCAGTTTACTGGACAGCACAGATACGCAGTATTTT. Amino acids: CASSLLDSTDTQYF.

In this sample, this clone turned up a few times. The CDR3 bases are TGTGCCAGCACAAGACAGGGGATGAACACTGAAGCTTTCTTT. Residues: CASTRQGMNTEAFF. The chain couples TRBV6-5 to TRBJ1-1, with 8 bases identical to TRBD1. The J segment lost 0 bases and the V segment lost 7 bases, leaving 4 bases of the junction unmatched. Germline assignment: CDR1 MNHEY and CDR2 SVGAGI. The CDR3 length is 14 residues.

This clone was observed a handful of times. This chain joins TRBV5-4 and TRBJ2-5, with 10 bases matching TRBD2. Trimming cost V 0 bases and J 5 bases; bases outside gene matches: 7. The CDR3 extends over 16 amino acids. The V gene's germline CDR1 is SGHNT and CDR2 YYREEE (reference sequence). The CDR3 spells CASSLAPAGGTETQYF. The CDR3 DNA follows: TGTGCCAGCAGCTTGGCGCCAGCGGGGGGGACGGAGACCCAGTACTTC.